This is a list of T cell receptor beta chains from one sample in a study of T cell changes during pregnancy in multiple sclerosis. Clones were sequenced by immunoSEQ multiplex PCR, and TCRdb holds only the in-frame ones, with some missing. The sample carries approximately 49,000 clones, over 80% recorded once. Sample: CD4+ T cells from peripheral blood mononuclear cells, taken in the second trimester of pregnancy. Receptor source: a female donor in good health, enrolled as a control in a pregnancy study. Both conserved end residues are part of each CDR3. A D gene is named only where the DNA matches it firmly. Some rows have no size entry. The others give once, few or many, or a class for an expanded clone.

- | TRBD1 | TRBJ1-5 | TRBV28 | CASSPTTGGAQPQHF | TGTGCCAGCAGTCCTACGACAGGGGGCGCTCAGCCCCAGCATTTT
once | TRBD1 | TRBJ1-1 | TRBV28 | CASSDRGRAFF | TGTGCCAGCAGTGACAGGGGGCGAGCTTTCTTT
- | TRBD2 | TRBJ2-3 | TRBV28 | CASRAGGPPDTQYF | TGTGCCAGCAGAGCGGGAGGGCCCCCAGATACGCAGTATTTT
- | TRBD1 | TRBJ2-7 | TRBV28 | CASSLSGTGSTYEQYF | TGTGCCAGCAGTTTATCGGGGACAGGGTCGACCTACGAGCAGTACTTC
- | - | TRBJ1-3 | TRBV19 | CASSVSGVSGNTIYF | TGTGCCAGTAGCGTTTCAGGGGTCTCTGGAAACACCATATATTTT
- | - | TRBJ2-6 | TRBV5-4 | CASSLGSRTGANVLTF | TGTGCCAGCAGCTTGGGGTCGCGAACTGGGGCCAACGTCCTGACTTTC
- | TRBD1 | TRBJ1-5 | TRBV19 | CASSRDRDQPQHF | TGTGCCAGTAGCCGGGACAGAGATCAGCCCCAGCATTTT
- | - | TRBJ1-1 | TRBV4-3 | CASSQDPRHRAPAFF | TGCGCCAGCAGCCAAGATCCGAGGCACAGGGCTCCGGCTTTCTTT
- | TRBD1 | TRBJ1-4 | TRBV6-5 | CASSSQGALAEKLFF | TGTGCCAGCAGTTCACAGGGGGCATTGGCCGAAAAACTGTTTTTT
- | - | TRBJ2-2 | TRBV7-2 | CASSLTYTGELFF | TGTGCCAGCAGCTTGACATACACCGGGGAGCTGTTTTTT
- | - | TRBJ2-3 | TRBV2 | CASEVGLRGDTQYF | TGTGCCAGCGAGGTGGGTCTCCGTGGAGATACGCAGTATTTT
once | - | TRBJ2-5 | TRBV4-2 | CASSKPQETQYF | TGTGCCAGCAGCAAGCCGCAAGAGACCCAGTACTTC
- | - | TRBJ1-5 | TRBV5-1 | CASSPGSNSNQPQHF | TGCGCCAGCAGCCCCGGGTCTAATAGCAATCAGCCCCAGCATTTT
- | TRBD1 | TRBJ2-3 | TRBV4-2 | CASSQDLGDRAYTQYF | TGTGCCAGCAGCCAAGATCTAGGGGACAGGGCTTATACGCAGTATTTT
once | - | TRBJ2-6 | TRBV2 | CATLRGSGANVLTF | TGTGCCACGTTACGGGGGTCTGGGGCCAACGTCCTGACTTTC
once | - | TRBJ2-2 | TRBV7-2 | CASSLAVRTNTGELFF | TGTGCCAGCAGCTTAGCTGTCAGGACGAACACCGGGGAGCTGTTTTTT
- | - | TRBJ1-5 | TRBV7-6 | CASSIDGLGPQHF | TGTGCCAGCAGCATAGACGGGTTGGGGCCCCAGCATTTT
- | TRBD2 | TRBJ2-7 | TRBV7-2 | CASSSVRLATSYEQYF | TGTGCCAGCAGCTCGGTACGACTAGCGACCTCCTACGAGCAGTACTTC
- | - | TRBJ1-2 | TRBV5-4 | CASSLANQRGYTF | TGTGCCAGCAGCTTGGCTAACCAGAGGGGCTACACCTTC
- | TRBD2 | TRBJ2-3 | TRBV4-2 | CASSQGTSGGADTQYF | TGTGCCAGCAGCCAAGGGACTAGCGGGGGGGCAGATACGCAGTATTTT